Listed below are T cell receptor beta chains from one sample, sequenced in a study of T cell responses to AZD1222 COVID-19 vaccine. Sequencing was performed with immunoSEQ multiplex PCR; in TCRdb, only in-frame clones are kept and a portion is missing. The table shows 190,000 or so clones, with 85% to 95% occurring only once. The specimen was peripheral blood, collected 28 days after the second AZD1222 dose. These receptors originate from an adult who received the AZD1222 COVID-19 vaccine. The CDR3 runs from the conserved cysteine through the conserved F or W. Each record gives: J gene, V gene, clone size, D gene, CDR3 DNA, CDR3 protein. The D gene is left open where the match is weak. Clone size is given for some rows only: seen once, a few or many times, or a class if the clone is expanded.

TRBJ2-7,TRBV11-3,-,-,TGTGCCAGCAGTCTTAACTCCTACGAGCAGTACTTC,CASSLNSYEQYF
TRBJ2-1,TRBV4-1,-,TRBD2,TGCGCCAGCAGCCGGACTAGCGAATATGAGCAGTTCTTC,CASSRTSEYEQFF
TRBJ2-5,TRBV14,-,-,TGTGCCAGCAGCGCAACAGGGTTTATCAGGCAAGAGACCCAGTACTTC,CASSATGFIRQETQYF
TRBJ1-5,TRBV5-1,once,-,TGCGCCAGCAGCTTGTTCGGGGATAGCAATCAGCCCCAGCATTTT,CASSLFGDSNQPQHF
TRBJ2-3,TRBV16,-,TRBD1,TGTGCCAGCAGCCAAGCTACAGGGGGCAGAGAAGATACGCAGTATTTT,CASSQATGGREDTQYF
TRBJ2-4,TRBV5-1,-,-,TGCGCCAGCAGCCCGTCGGGGTATCTAGCCAAAAACATTCAGTACTTC,CASSPSGYLAKNIQYF
TRBJ2-7,TRBV6-2/TRBV6-3,-,-,TGTGCCAGCAGTTACGGGACGCACTACGAGCAGTACTTC,CASSYGTHYEQYF
TRBJ2-7,TRBV5-1,-,TRBD1,TGCGCCAGCAGCTTGGGGACAGGGACTGTCGAGCAGTACTTC,CASSLGTGTVEQYF
TRBJ1-1,TRBV12-3/TRBV12-4,-,-,TGTGCCAGCAGTTTCAGCGGGAACACTGAAGCTTTCTTT,CASSFSGNTEAFF
TRBJ1-5,TRBV19,-,-,TGTGCCAGTAGAGCGGGGGGGCGAGGGGATCAGCCCCAGCATTTT,CASRAGGRGDQPQHF
TRBJ1-3,TRBV6-5,-,-,TGTGCCAGCAGTTACACGATCGGAAACACCATATATTTT,CASSYTIGNTIYF
TRBJ1-2,TRBV6-5,-,-,TGTGCCAGCAGTAACACACAAACGGACAATTATGGCTACACCTTC,CASSNTQTDNYGYTF
TRBJ1-4,TRBV11-1,-,TRBD1,TGTGCCAGCACCCAGCGGGAAACAGGGGAGGAAAAACTGTTTTTT,CASTQRETGEEKLFF
TRBJ1-2,TRBV4-3,once,TRBD1,TGCGCCAGCAGCCAAGATCCGGGGTGGACAGGGGGTCCCTCCTACTATGGCTACACCTTC,CASSQDPGWTGGPSYYGYTF
TRBJ2-7,TRBV28,-,TRBD1,TGTGCCAGCAAACAGGGGAACTACGAGCAGTACTTC,CASKQGNYEQYF
TRBJ1-5,TRBV7-2,-,-,TGTGCCAGCAGCTTAGTTCCAGGACCTTATCAGCCCCAGCATTTT,CASSLVPGPYQPQHF
TRBJ1-3,TRBV2,-,-,TGTGCCAGCAACGATGAGGGCTCTGGAAACACCATATATTTT,CASNDEGSGNTIYF
TRBJ2-3,TRBV11-2,-,-,TGTGCCAGCAGCTTAGTATATACGCAGTATTTT,CASSLVYTQYF
TRBJ1-3,TRBV15,-,-,TGTGCCACCAGCAGAGAGGGATTCTCTGGAAACACCATATATTTT,CATSREGFSGNTIYF
TRBJ2-2,TRBV3-1/TRBV3-2,-,TRBD2,TGTGCCAGCAGACTCGGGGGGTCAACGAACACCGGGGAGCTGTTTTTT,CASRLGGSTNTGELFF
TRBJ2-7,TRBV10-3,few,-,TGTGCCATCAGAGATAAACCGGACGGCTCCTACGAGCAGTACTTC,CAIRDKPDGSYEQYF
TRBJ1-1,TRBV12-5,-,-,TGTGCTAGTGGTTTGCGACAGAGCCAAGCTTTCTTT,CASGLRQSQAFF
TRBJ1-4,TRBV19,-,TRBD1,TGTGCCAGTAGTATACGGGACAGTGCTCTGTCAACTAATGAAAAACTGTTTTTT,CASSIRDSALSTNEKLFF
TRBJ1-6,TRBV3-1/TRBV3-2,once,TRBD1,TGTGCCAGCAGCCAGGCAGGGGGGAGTAATTCACCCCTCCACTTT,CASSQAGGSNSPLHF
TRBJ2-7,TRBV13,-,TRBD1,TGTGCCAGCAGCCCCGGACAGGGAGCCTACGAGCAGTACTTC,CASSPGQGAYEQYF
TRBJ1-2,TRBV9,-,TRBD1,TGTGCCAGCAGCGTAGATGAGGGGGCGCGGGGCTACACCTTC,CASSVDEGARGYTF
TRBJ1-5,TRBV2,-,-,TGTGCCAGCAGTTACAGTTTGGGCAATCAGCCCCAGCATTTT,CASSYSLGNQPQHF
TRBJ1-1,TRBV5-3,-,-,TGTGCCAGAAGCTTGAGGTCCGGGTCTGAAGCTTTCTTT,CARSLRSGSEAFF
TRBJ1-1,TRBV11-2,-,TRBD1,TGTGCCAGCAGCCCCGGGACAGCAAACACTGAAGCTTTCTTT,CASSPGTANTEAFF
TRBJ2-3,TRBV4-3,-,-,TGCGCCAGCAGCCAAGTATTGGGGGGTAGACCAGATACGCAGTATTTT,CASSQVLGGRPDTQYF
TRBJ1-1,TRBV19,-,TRBD1,TGTGCCACCCGCTACAGGGGGAGGACTGAAGCTTTCTTT,CATRYRGRTEAFF
TRBJ2-2,TRBV4-3,-,-,TGCGCCAGCAGCTACGCGACTCGGGGAACCGGGGAGCTGTTTTTT,CASSYATRGTGELFF
TRBJ1-5,TRBV6-2/TRBV6-3,-,TRBD1,TGTGCCAGCAGCCTTCCCATTGGGACAGGGATCTATAGGAGCAATCAGCCCCAGCATTTT,CASSLPIGTGIYRSNQPQHF
TRBJ2-1,TRBV10-3,-,-,TGTGCCATCAGGAACCAAATCGGCCCCCCGGGGAATGAGCAGTTCTTC,CAIRNQIGPPGNEQFF
TRBJ2-7,TRBV7-2,-,TRBD2,TGTGCCAGCAGCTATAGCGGGGGGATTGCGTACGAGCAGTACTTC,CASSYSGGIAYEQYF
TRBJ1-5,TRBV19,-,TRBD1,TGTGCCAGTAGTATAAAGGGGACAGACTATAGCAATCAGCCCCAGCATTTT,CASSIKGTDYSNQPQHF
TRBJ1-1,TRBV5-1,-,-,TGCGCCAGCAGAGAGAACACTGAAGCTTTCTTT,CASRENTEAFF
TRBJ2-5,TRBV14,once,TRBD2,TGTGCCAGCAGCCAAGAGGGGGAAGGACTAGCGAGATTAGTGACCCAGTACTTC,CASSQEGEGLARLVTQYF
TRBJ1-1,TRBV11-2,-,-,TGTGCCAGCAGCTTAGCCATAAGGAACACTGAAGCTTTCTTT,CASSLAIRNTEAFF
TRBJ1-2,TRBV29-1,few,-,TGCAGCGTTGGGCCGGGCGGGGGTGGTGGCTACACCTTC,CSVGPGGGGGYTF
TRBJ1-2,TRBV9,once,-,TGTGCCAGCAGCGTAGATTCCTCCCCGGGCAATCCTAACTATGGCTACACCTTC,CASSVDSSPGNPNYGYTF